A single sample gave rise to the 26 T cell receptor beta chains below, sequenced in a study of cytomegalovirus exposure and HLA in healthy donors. Both 60 Vbeta primers and 13 Jbeta primers went into the PCR. Sequencing used immunoSEQ multiplex PCR; TCRdb keeps in-frame clones, though not all of them. The sample lists 150,000 to 200,000 clones, 77% occurring once. The sample was PBMCs. The receptors derive from a woman aged 55 to 70 in good health and CMV-seropositive.

V usage is TRBV30 and J usage is TRBJ1-6; D is undetermined. The CDR3 contains 13 residues. Per the germline V gene, CDR1 is GTSNPN and CDR2 is SVGIG (reference sequence). Trimming took 2 bases from V and 9 from J, leaving 11 bases between them. CDR3 sequence (DNA): TGTGCCTGGAGTCTGTCAACCAGTTCACCCCTCCACTTT. As protein: CAWSLSTSSPLHF.

V and J are TRBV19 and TRBJ2-3; tentative D call: TRBD1 (5 bases). This CDR3 spans 14 amino acids. V lost 7 bases and J 0 bases, leaving 11 bases between the germline ends. Germline values: CDR1 LNHDA, CDR2 SQIVND (reference sequence). The CDR3 DNA reads TGTGCCAGTAAGGGGATGGTTAGCACAGATACGCAGTATTTT. Translating it yields CASKGMVSTDTQYF.

This chain joins TRBV5-1 and TRBJ2-3; 8 bases line up with TRBD2. Germline CDR1 and CDR2: SGHRS and YFSETQ. This CDR3 is 15 amino acids long. V trimming: 0 bases; J trimming: 6 bases; junction bases outside the gene matches: 6. The CDR3 loop is CASSLAGGAMDTQYF. The CDR3 nucleotides are TGCGCCAGCAGCTTGGCCGGGGGGGCAATGGATACGCAGTATTTT.

The rearrangement uses TRBV7-9 and TRBJ2-2, with D possibly TRBD1 on 6 matching bases. V was cut by 4 bases and J by 4 bases, with 22 bases left in between. Germline-derived CDR1 and CDR2 are SEHNR and FQNEAQ (reference sequence). The CDR3 totals 18 residues. In nucleotides, the CDR3 is TGTGCCAGCAGCTATACCACAGGGCTAACAATTCTCACCGGGGAGCTGTTTTTT. It yields the protein CASSYTTGLTILTGELFF.

The chain links TRBV14 to TRBJ2-7, with 12 bases lining up with TRBD2. The CDR3 is 17 residues long. CDR1 SGHDN and CDR2 FVKESK come from the germline V gene. Trimming cost V 4 bases and J 1 base; bases outside gene matches: 8. The DNA for the CDR3 is TGTGCCAGCAGCCCCATCCTCCTAGCGGGAGGGTCCTACGAGCAGTACTTC. Encoded protein: CASSPILLAGGSYEQYF.

V and J are TRBV7-8 and TRBJ2-1, with a tentative D call TRBD1 (8 bases). CDR1 is SGHVS, CDR2 FQNEAQ, per germline. V was cut by 5 bases and J by 2 bases, with 13 bases left in between. The CDR3 covers 15 residues. CDR3 sequence: CASSEQGGTYNEQFF. Here the CDR3 DNA reads TGTGCCAGCAGCGAACAGGGGGGGACCTACAATGAGCAGTTCTTC. The full variable domain, completed using reference TRBV7-8 and TRBJ2-1, is GAGVSQSPRYKVAKRGQDVALRCDPISGHVSLFWYQQALGQGPEFLTYFQNEAQLDKSGLPSDRFFAERPEGSVSTLKIQRTQQEDSAVYLCASSEQGGTYNEQFFGPGTRLTVL.

J is TRBJ1-2 and V is TRBV28; a weak D match, TRBD1 (5 bases). Germline CDR1 is MDHEN and CDR2 is SYDVKM. The CDR3 length is 14 residues. The germline V and J ends were trimmed by 7 bases and 0 bases, with 12 bases remaining between them. The CDR3 bases are TGTGCCAGCAAAGGGGAGCGGGCTAACTATGGCTACACCTTC. Protein: CASKGERANYGYTF.

The chain uses TRBV7-3 and TRBJ2-2, with 10 bases that match TRBD2. The V segment lost 0 bases and the J segment 6 bases; nucleotides outside the gene matches: 4. CDR1 and CDR2 (germline): SGHTA, FQGTGA. This CDR3 spans 16 amino acids. The CDR3 coding sequence is TGTGCCAGCAGCTTAACCGCCGGACTAGCGGCCGGGGAGCTGTTTTTT. Encoded protein: CASSLTAGLAAGELFF.

V gene TRBV9 combines with J gene TRBJ1-6; tentatively, D is TRBD1 (5 bases). Germline V CDR1 and CDR2: SGDLS, YYNGEE. This CDR3 is 16 amino acids long. The ends were cut back, 0 bases at V and 7 bases at J, with 14 bases in the middle. The CDR3 region has the DNA TGTGCCAGCAGCGTAGGGGAGGGACGGGGGAATTCACCCCTCCACTTT. Protein sequence: CASSVGEGRGNSPLHF. Based on the CDR3 plus reference TRBV9 and TRBJ1-6, the full variable domain is DSGVTQTPKHLITATGQRVTLRCSPRSGDLSVYWYQQSLDQGLQFLIQYYNGEERAKGNILERFSAQQFPDLHSELNLSSLELGDSALYFCASSVGEGRGNSPLHFGNGTRLTVT.

The V and J genes are TRBV5-4 and TRBJ2-5; a weak D match, TRBD2 (5 bases). The CDR3 sequence is 17 residues long. In germline, CDR1 is SGHNT, CDR2 YYREEE (reference sequence). Trimming removed 7 bases from V and 10 bases from J, with 32 bases in between. In DNA, the CDR3 is TGTGCCAGCGGCCGGGAACCCGGATCGTTGGGCCTTAAAGACCAGTACTTC. Protein product: CASGREPGSLGLKDQYF.

In its sample, this clone was seen once. J is TRBJ1-2 and V is TRBV6-1; 8 bases line up with TRBD1. Germline assignment: CDR1 MNHNS and CDR2 SASEGT. The V gene end was trimmed by 2 bases and the J gene end by 5 bases; junction bases not matched to a gene: 10. The CDR3 length is 16 residues. The DNA for the CDR3 is TGTGCCAGCAGTGAATCACTCCTGACAGGGGTTTATGGCTACACCTTC. Translating gives CASSESLLTGVYGYTF.

The chain links TRBV5-1 to TRBJ1-5; D is unresolved. This CDR3 region has 15 residues. The germline V and J ends were trimmed by 5 bases and 0 bases, with 12 bases remaining between them. The V gene's germline CDR1 is SGHRS and CDR2 YFSETQ. CDR3 protein: CASRPTSNSNQPQHF. The CDR3 region has the DNA TGCGCCAGCAGGCCAACGAGCAATAGCAATCAGCCCCAGCATTTT. Full variable domain (rest looked up from reference TRBV5-1 and TRBJ1-5): KAGVTQTPRYLIKTRGQQVTLSCSPISGHRSVSWYQQTPGQGLQFLFEYFSETQRNKGNFPGRFSGRQFSNSRSEMNVSTLELGDSALYLCASRPTSNSNQPQHFGDGTRLSIL.

The chain links TRBV2 to TRBJ2-5, with D maybe TRBD2 (7 bases). Germline V gene sequence: CDR1 SNHLY, CDR2 FYNNEI. This CDR3 has 13 residues. V lost 6 bases and J lost 5, with 13 bases in between. The CDR3 loop is CASSGGLIETQYF. The DNA of the CDR3 is TGTGCCAGCAGCGGGGGGCTGATTGAGACCCAGTACTTC.

This rearrangement joins TRBV9 to TRBJ2-7; TRBD1 matches 7 bases. Looked up from germline, CDR1 is SGDLS and CDR2 is YYNGEE. V lost 3 bases, J lost 2 bases, and 8 bases stayed unmatched. This CDR3 has 15 amino acids. The CDR3, as DNA: TGTGCCAGCAGCGCCAGGGGGACCAACCCCTACGAGCAGTACTTC. Protein product: CASSARGTNPYEQYF.

The rearrangement links TRBV7-7 to TRBJ2-3; 8 bases align to TRBD1. Losses at the gene ends were 1 base for V and 4 bases for J; bases not matched to a gene: 4. Germline loops: CDR1 SSHAT, CDR2 FNYEAQ (reference sequence). The length of the CDR3 is 15 residues. The CDR3 loop is CASSLGQGAADTQYF. CDR3 nucleotide sequence: TGTGCCAGCAGCTTAGGTCAGGGGGCCGCAGATACGCAGTATTTT.

This clone was picked up one time. J is TRBJ2-7 and V is TRBV27; D uncertain. Germline V gene data show CDR1 as MNHEY and CDR2 as SMNVEV (reference sequence). There are 15 residues in the CDR3. Trimming cost V 2 bases and J 0 bases, with 11 bases left between them. The CDR3 spells CASSLVAASSYEQYF. The CDR3, as DNA: TGTGCCAGCAGTTTAGTCGCGGCGAGCTCCTACGAGCAGTACTTC.

The V call is TRBV5-4, the J call TRBJ2-2; 12 nucleotides match TRBD2. There are 15 residues in the CDR3. Trimming removed 4 bases from V and 5 bases from J; junction bases left unmatched: 3. Germline loops: CDR1 SGHNT, CDR2 YYREEE (reference sequence). CDR3: CASSPGLAGTGELFF. DNA for the CDR3: TGTGCCAGCAGCCCTGGACTAGCGGGGACCGGGGAGCTGTTTTTT.

This sequence joins TRBV4-2 and TRBJ2-3; 10 bases agree with TRBD2. This CDR3 is 16 amino acids long. The V gene's germline CDR1 is LGHNA and CDR2 YNFKEQ. Losses at the gene ends were 0 bases for V and 6 bases for J; bases not matched to a gene: 6. CDR3 sequence reads: CASSQDLAGERDTQYF. The CDR3, as DNA: TGTGCCAGCAGCCAAGACCTAGCGGGGGAAAGGGATACGCAGTATTTT.

The DNA of the CDR3 is TGTGCCAGCAGCACCTTTAGCGGGGGGAACAATGAGCAGTTCTTC. This translates into CASSTFSGGNNEQFF. The rearrangement joins TRBV11-1 to TRBJ2-1, with TRBD2 identical over 10 bases. With 5 bases clipped from V and 5 bases from J, the junction kept 6 bases outside the gene matches. Germline V CDR1 and CDR2: SGHAT, FQDESV (reference sequence). The CDR3 has 15 residues.

The V call is TRBV4-1, the J call TRBJ1-5; tentatively, D is TRBD1 (5 bases). Trimming took off 5 bases at V and 0 bases at J, with 11 bases between the two ends. The germline CDR1 and CDR2 sequences are MGHRA and YSYEKL. This CDR3 region has 15 residues. CDR3 in DNA: TGCGCCAGCAGCGGGGGGATTATTAGCAATCAGCCCCAGCATTTT. It encodes CASSGGIISNQPQHF.

The V call is TRBV7-2, the J call TRBJ1-4; 8 bases are shared with TRBD1. V dropped 0 bases and J dropped 8; count of bases not matched to a gene: 8. The CDR3 runs to 16 residues. CDR1 and CDR2 (germline): SGHTA, FQGNSA. The CDR3 DNA reads as TGTGCCAGCAGCTTAGCGGCAGGGGGCCAGGGAGAAAAACTGTTTTTT. It yields the protein CASSLAAGGQGEKLFF.

This clone is a singleton in its sample. The gene calls are TRBV6-5 and TRBJ1-2, with 8 bases that match TRBD1. Losses at the gene ends were 2 bases for V and 4 bases for J; bases not matched to a gene: 3. This CDR3 contains 14 residues. The germline V gene has CDR1 MNHEY and CDR2 SVGAGI. The CDR3 spells CASSYGQGPYGYTF. DNA of the CDR3: TGTGCCAGCAGTTACGGACAGGGACCCTATGGCTACACCTTC.

This chain connects TRBV6-6 to TRBJ2-7; 10 positions match TRBD2. The CDR3 has 15 residues. Germline V gives CDR1 MNHNY, CDR2 SVGAGI (reference sequence). With 6 bases clipped from V and 6 bases from J, the junction kept 11 bases outside the gene matches. The CDR3 loop is CASSPTLAGALEQYF. The CDR3 DNA sequence: TGTGCCAGCAGCCCCACCCTAGCGGGGGCCCTCGAGCAGTACTTC.

The chain has TRBV29-1 and TRBJ1-4; TRBD1 agrees at 8 bases. V lost 3 bases to trimming and J lost 8 bases; unmatched junction nucleotides: 5. The CDR3 contains 13 residues. Per germline, CDR1 SQVTM and CDR2 ANQGSEA. The CDR3 here is CSVDSTGEEKLFF. CDR3 DNA: TGCAGCGTTGATTCGACAGGGGAGGAAAAACTGTTTTTT.

V gene TRBV25-1 combines with J gene TRBJ2-1; 8 nucleotides match TRBD1. The ends lost 6 bases at V and 9 bases at J; junction bases unmatched: 10. Per germline, CDR1 MGHDK and CDR2 SYGVNS. This CDR3 is built from 14 residues. The CDR3 nucleotides are TGTGCCAGCAGCCGACAGGGGAGCCTAAGTGAGCAGTTCTTC. Translation gives CASSRQGSLSEQFF.

The count of this clone is one. The chain links TRBV11-2 to TRBJ2-2; 8 nucleotides align to TRBD1. From germline, CDR1 is SGHAT and CDR2 FQNNGV. V shed 0 bases and J 9 bases; nucleotides not matched to a gene: 3. There are 14 residues in the CDR3. The CDR3 bases are TGTGCCAGCAGCTTAGATGACAGGGGCCGGGAGCTGTTTTTT. It specifies CASSLDDRGRELFF.